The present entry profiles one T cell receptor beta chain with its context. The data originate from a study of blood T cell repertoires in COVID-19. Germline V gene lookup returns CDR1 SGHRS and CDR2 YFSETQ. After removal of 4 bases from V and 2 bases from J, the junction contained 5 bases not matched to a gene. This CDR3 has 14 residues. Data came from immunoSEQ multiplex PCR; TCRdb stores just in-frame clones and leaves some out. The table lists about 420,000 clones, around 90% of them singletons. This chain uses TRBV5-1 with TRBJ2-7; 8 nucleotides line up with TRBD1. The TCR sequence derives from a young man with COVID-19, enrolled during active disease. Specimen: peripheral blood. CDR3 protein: CASSGGQGPYEQYF. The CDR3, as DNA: TGCGCCAGCAGCGGCGGACAGGGCCCCTACGAGCAGTACTTC. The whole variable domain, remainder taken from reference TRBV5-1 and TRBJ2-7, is KAGVTQTPRYLIKTRGQQVTLSCSPISGHRSVSWYQQTPGQGLQFLFEYFSETQRNKGNFPGRFSGRQFSNSRSEMNVSTLELGDSALYLCASSGGQGPYEQYFGPGTRLTVT.